This TCR beta chain was sequenced during a study of shared clonotypes between healthy human individuals (dated by TCRdb to 2018 to 2021). Regarding the complete study: Two women and a few men aged 18 to 49 years were included in the cohort. For each donor, three plates each were used for CD4 naive and CD4 memory, two plates were used for CD8 naive, and one plate was used for CD8 memory. To estimate repertoire size and how much clonotype sharing occurs between individuals, the study deeply sequenced the blood TCR repertoires of about 5 healthy adults. To increase sequencing depth and limit assay-specific biases, TCR repertoire library preparation and sequencing were carried out by different laboratories using diverse techniques. Per donor, leukapheresis produced somewhere between about 0.85 and 9.5 billion PBMCs.

The CDR3 holds 14 amino acids from the cysteine to the phenylalanine. Only CDR3 DNA is held: 42 bases, read in frame from base 1. Taken from the germline V gene, the CDR1 and CDR2 loops are SGDLS and YYNGEE. Compared with germline, V lacks 4 bases and J lacks 2 bases; bases without a gene match: 4. TCR CDR3 regions were amplified from genomic DNA by multiplex PCR using the deep immunoSEQ assay. Extracted genomic DNA from each cell subset was distributed evenly across all wells of several immunoSEQ 96-well plates, and each plate was treated as a replicate. For sorted subsets, 150 to 200 ng genomic DNA, equal to 30,000 or so T cell genomes, was loaded into each replicate PCR. Purified libraries were measured with a Qubit 3.0 fluorometer, size-checked on a Bioanalyzer 2100, and measured again with the KAPA Library Quantification kit. A separate single-read 150-cycle Illumina NextSeq 550 flow cell was used to sequence each immunoSEQ 96-well plate. As for the authors' bioinformatics: The immunoSEQ output contained only junctional sequences without quality scores, so filtering could not match that applied to full-length reads. Sequences were annotated with PyIR, a Python wrapper for IgBLAST v1.9, and V/J genes and CDR3 were assigned using IMGT germline references. Any read was removed if the V/J assignment was weak (E-value above 1e-6), the CDR3 was missing, or the read contained stop codons, out-of-frame junctions, or ambiguous translated residues. A V3J clonotype was defined by an identical inferred V gene, J gene, and CDR3 amino acid sequence. Percentage overlap between repertoires was calculated by dividing the number of shared unique clonotypes by the size of the smaller repertoire. Richness of each repertoire was evaluated using RTK rarefaction, the Chao1 estimator, and Recon v2.1 estimates of unobserved clonotypes. Generation probabilities were computed with OLGA for all TCRbeta clonotypes obtained by the gDNA method from four donors. TCRdb stores this immuneACCESS table with in-frame sequences only. Part of the clones is absent; in the studies checked, under half of the shortfall reflects unresolved V genes, and no reason is known for the rest. V and J calls and clone size come straight from that table; D and trimming were deduced from the DNA. Recorded for this sample are around 1.5 million clones; approximately 98% of them occurred a single time. The top ten clonotypes cover about 0.45% of the sample.

As regards this clone: Which antigen it targets is not known. Base quality data are lacking; no much larger clone is found one base away. This same CDR3 is encoded by further DNA sequences in the sample.

Donors were healthy HIV-negative adults with no recently reported acute infections or vaccinations. Every donor was a Caucasian adult residing in Nashville, Tennessee, USA. CD4+ T cells were enriched through magnetic negative selection, after which naive cells were positively selected on CD45RA and the remaining negative fraction served as the memory subset. After blood collection by leukapheresis, PBMCs were isolated using Ficoll-Histopaque density gradient centrifugation and then cryopreserved in the vapor phase of liquid nitrogen. Purity and quantity of every magnetically sorted T cell population were checked by analytical flow cytometry. Genomic DNA was isolated from every sorted fraction and measured by UV absorbance on a Nanodrop 2000c. Broad study findings and their caveats: The small number of donors limited the genetic and exposure-history diversity represented. Sampling was limited to blood, and TCR repertoires in tissue likely differ from TCR repertoires in blood. Pairwise subsampling led to the expectation that sequencing depth would affect the degree of clonotype sharing among donors. Estimated clonotype richness was generally larger for naive than for memory subsets. Sharing across a few donors was observed for about 4.8% of naive CD4, over 3% of naive CD8, 2% to 2.5% of memory CD4, and approximately 0.41% of memory CD8 clonotypes. Higher generation probabilities were observed for clonotypes shared by all four sorted-subset donors than for non-shared clonotypes. Rarefaction of sorted-subset datasets indicated incomplete sequencing despite the large sequencing depth.

The material sequenced was naive CD4+ T cells sorted from blood. In the paper's terms, the cell subset or site label means: CD45RA+ positively selected. The receptor comes from a man aged 25 to 40 in good health. In this chain, TRBV9 is recombined with TRBJ2-7, and TRBD1 aligns with 9 junction nucleotides. The DNA reads as follows: TGTGCCAGCAGCCTGGGACAGGGTACCTACGAGCAGTACTTC. This encodes CASSLGQGTYEQYF.